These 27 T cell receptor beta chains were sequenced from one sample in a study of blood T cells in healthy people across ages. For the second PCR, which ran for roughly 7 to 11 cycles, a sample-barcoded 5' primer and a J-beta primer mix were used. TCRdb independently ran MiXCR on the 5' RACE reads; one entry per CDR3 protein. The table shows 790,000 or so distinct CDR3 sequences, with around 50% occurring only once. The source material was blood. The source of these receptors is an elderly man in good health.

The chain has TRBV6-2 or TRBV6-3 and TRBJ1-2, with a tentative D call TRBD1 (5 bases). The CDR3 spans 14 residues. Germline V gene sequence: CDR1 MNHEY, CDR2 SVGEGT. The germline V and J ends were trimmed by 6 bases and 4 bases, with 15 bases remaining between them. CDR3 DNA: TGTGCCAGCAGCGGTGTAGGGGAGGGCTATGGCTACACCTTC. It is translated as CASSGVGEGYGYTF.

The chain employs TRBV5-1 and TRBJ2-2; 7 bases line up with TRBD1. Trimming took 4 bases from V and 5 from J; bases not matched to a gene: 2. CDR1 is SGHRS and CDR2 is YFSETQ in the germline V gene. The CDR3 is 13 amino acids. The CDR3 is CASSVTGTGELFF. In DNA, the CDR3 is TGCGCCAGCAGCGTGACAGGGACCGGGGAGCTGTTTTTT.

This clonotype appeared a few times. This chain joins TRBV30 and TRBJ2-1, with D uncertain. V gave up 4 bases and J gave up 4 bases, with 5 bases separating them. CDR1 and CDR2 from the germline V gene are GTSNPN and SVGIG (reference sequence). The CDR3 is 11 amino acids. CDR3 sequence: CAWTGYNEQFF. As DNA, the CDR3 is TGTGCCTGGACAGGTTACAATGAGCAGTTCTTC.

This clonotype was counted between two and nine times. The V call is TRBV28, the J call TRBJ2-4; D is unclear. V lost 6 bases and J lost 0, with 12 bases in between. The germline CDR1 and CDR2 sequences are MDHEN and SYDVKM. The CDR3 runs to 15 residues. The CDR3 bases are TGTGCCAGCAGCGCTACTAACAGAGCCAAAAACATTCAGTACTTC. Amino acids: CASSATNRAKNIQYF.

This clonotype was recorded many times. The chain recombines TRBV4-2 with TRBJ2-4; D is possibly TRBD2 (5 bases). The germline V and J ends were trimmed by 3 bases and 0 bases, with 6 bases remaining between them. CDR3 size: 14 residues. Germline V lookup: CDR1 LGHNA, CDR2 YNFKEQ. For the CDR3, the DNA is TGTGCCAGCAGCCATGAGGGAGCCAAAAACATTCAGTACTTC. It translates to CASSHEGAKNIQYF.

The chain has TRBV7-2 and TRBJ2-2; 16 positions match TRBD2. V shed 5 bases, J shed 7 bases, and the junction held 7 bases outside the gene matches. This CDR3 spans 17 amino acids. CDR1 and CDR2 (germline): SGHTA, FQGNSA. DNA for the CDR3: TGTGCCAGCAGCCCGCCGGGACTAGCGGGAGGGAACGGGGAGCTGTTTTTT. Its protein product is CASSPPGLAGGNGELFF. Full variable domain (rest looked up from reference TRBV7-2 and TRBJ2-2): GAGVSQSPSNKVTEKGKDVELRCDPISGHTALYWYRQSLGQGLEFLIYFQGNSAPDKSGLPSDRFSAERTGGSVSTLTIQRTQQEDSAVYLCASSPPGLAGGNGELFFGEGSRLTVL.

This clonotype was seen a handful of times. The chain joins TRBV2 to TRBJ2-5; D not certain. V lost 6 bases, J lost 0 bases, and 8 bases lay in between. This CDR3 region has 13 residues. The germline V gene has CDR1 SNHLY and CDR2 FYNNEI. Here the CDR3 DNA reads TGTGCCAGCAGCGGAGATAACCAAGAGACCCAGTACTTC. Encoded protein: CASSGDNQETQYF.

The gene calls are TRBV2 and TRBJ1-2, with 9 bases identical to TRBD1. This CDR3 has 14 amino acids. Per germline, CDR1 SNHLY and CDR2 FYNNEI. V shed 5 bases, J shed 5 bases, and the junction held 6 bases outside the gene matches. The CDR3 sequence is CASSKEQGAYGYTF. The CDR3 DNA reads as TGTGCCAGCAGTAAAGAACAGGGGGCTTATGGCTACACCTTC.

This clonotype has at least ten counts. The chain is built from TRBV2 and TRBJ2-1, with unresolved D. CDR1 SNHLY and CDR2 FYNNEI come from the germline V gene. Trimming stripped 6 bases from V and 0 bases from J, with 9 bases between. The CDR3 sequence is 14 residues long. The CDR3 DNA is TGTGCCAGCAGGAATAGCCCCTCCTACAATGAGCAGTTCTTC. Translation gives CASRNSPSYNEQFF.

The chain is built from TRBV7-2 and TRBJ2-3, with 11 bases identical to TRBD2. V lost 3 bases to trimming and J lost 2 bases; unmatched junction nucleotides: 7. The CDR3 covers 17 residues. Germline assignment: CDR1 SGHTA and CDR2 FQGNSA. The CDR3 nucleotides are TGTGCCAGCAGCTTCAACTTAGCGGGAGGGCCCACAGATACGCAGTATTTT. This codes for CASSFNLAGGPTDTQYF.

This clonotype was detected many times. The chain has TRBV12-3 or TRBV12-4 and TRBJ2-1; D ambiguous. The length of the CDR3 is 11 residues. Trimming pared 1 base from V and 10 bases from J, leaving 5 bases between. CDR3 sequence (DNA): TGTGCCAGCAGTTTAGACACCGAGCAGTTCTTC. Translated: CASSLDTEQFF.

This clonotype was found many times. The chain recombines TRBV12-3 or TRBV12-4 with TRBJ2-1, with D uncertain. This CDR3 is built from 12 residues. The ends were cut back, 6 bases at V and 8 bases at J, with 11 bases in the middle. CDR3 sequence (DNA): TGTGCCAGCAGCCTTAGTCTCCATGAGCAGTTCTTC. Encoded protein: CASSLSLHEQFF.

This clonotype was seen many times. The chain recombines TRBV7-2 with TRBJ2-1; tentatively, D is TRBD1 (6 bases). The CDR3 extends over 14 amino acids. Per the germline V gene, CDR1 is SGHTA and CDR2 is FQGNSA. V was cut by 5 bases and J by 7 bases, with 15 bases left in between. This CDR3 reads CASSVLGGVNEQFF. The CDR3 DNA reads TGTGCCAGCAGCGTACTAGGGGGAGTGAATGAGCAGTTCTTC. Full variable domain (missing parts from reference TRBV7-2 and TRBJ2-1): GAGVSQSPSNKVTEKGKDVELRCDPISGHTALYWYRQSLGQGLEFLIYFQGNSAPDKSGLPSDRFSAERTGGSVSTLTIQRTQQEDSAVYLCASSVLGGVNEQFFGPGTRLTVL.

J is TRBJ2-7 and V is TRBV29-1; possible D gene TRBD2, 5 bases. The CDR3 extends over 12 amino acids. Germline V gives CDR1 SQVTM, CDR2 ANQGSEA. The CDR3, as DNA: TGCAGTGCGAAGGAGGACTCCTACGAGCAGTACTTC. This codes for CSAKEDSYEQYF.

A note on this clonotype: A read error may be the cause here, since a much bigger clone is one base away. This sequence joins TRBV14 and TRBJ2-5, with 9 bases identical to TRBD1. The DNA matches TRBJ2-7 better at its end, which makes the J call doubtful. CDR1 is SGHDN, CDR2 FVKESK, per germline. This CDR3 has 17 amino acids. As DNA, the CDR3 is TGTGCCAGCAGCGAGGGGATTTGGTGGGGACAGGGTTACGAGCAGTACTTC. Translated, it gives CASSEGIWWGQGYEQYF.

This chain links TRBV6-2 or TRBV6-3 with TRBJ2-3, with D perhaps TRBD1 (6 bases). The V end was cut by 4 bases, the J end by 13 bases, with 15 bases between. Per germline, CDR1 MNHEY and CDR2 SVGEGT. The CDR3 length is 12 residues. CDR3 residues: CASSSRRWDKYF. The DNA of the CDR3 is TGTGCCAGCAGTTCCCGCCGGTGGGACAAGTATTTT.

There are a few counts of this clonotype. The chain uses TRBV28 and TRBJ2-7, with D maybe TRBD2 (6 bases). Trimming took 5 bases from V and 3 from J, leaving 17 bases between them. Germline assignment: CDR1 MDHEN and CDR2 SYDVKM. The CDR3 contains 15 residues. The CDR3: CASSELRGGSYEQYF. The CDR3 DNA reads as TGTGCCAGCAGTGAACTGCGGGGAGGCAGCTACGAGCAGTACTTC.

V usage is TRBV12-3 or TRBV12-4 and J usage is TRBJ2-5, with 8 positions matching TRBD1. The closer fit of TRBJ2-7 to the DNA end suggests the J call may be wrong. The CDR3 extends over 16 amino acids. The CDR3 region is CARTPSGTGGNYEQYF. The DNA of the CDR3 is TGTGCCCGCACCCCGTCGGGCACAGGGGGAAACTACGAGCAGTACTTC.

The CDR3: CASGERRLQETQYF. The CDR3 nucleotides read TGTGCCAGCGGCGAGCGGAGACTTCAAGAGACCCAGTACTTC. The chain combines TRBV11-2 with TRBJ2-5, with D possibly being TRBD2 (5 bases). Between the trimmed V and J ends, which lost 8 bases and 2 bases, there was a span of 15 bases. This CDR3 comprises 14 residues. CDR1 and CDR2 from the germline V gene are SGHAT and FQNNGV.

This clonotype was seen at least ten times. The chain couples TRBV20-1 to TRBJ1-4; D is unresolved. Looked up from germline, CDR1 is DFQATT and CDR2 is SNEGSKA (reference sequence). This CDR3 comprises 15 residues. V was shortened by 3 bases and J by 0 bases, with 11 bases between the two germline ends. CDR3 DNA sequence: TGCAGTGCTAGTTCGGGGATCGCAACTAATGAAAAACTGTTTTTT. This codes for CSASSGIATNEKLFF.

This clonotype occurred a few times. The DNA for the CDR3 is TGTGCCAGCAGCCCTCGACAGGGTAGCAACGAGCAGTACTTC. Translating it yields CASSPRQGSNEQYF. This sequence joins TRBV9 and TRBJ2-7; 7 bases map to TRBD1. This CDR3 is built from 14 residues. The germline V gene encodes CDR1 SGDLS and CDR2 YYNGEE. The V and J ends lost 4 bases and 5 bases, in that order; junction bases with no gene match: 9.

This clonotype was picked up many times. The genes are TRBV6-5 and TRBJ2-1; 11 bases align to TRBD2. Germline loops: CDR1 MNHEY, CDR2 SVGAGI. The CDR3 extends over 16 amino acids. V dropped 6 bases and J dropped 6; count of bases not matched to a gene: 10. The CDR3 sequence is CASSRGSGRASNEQFF. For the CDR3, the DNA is TGTGCCAGCAGCAGGGGTAGCGGGAGGGCCTCCAATGAGCAGTTCTTC.

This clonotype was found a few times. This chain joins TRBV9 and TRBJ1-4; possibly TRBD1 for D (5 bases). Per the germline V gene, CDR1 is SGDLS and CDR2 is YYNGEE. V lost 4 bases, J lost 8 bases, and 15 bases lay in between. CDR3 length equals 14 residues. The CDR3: CASSPYRIGEKLFF. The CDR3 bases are TGTGCCAGCAGCCCATACAGGATTGGGGAAAAACTGTTTTTT.

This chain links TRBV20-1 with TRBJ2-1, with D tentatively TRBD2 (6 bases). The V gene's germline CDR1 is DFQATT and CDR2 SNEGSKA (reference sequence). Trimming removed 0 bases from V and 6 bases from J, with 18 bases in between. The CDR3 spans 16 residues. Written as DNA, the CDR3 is TGCAGTGCTAGAGACAGGACGGGGGTGCGCCCCAATGAGCAGTTCTTC. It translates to CSARDRTGVRPNEQFF.

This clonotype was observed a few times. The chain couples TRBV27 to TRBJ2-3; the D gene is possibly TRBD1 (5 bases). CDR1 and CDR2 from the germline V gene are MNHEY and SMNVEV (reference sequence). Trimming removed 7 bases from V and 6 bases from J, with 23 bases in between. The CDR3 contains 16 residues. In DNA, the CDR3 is TGTGCCAGCACCTCCTCTTTGGGCAGGGTAGGGGATACGCAGTATTTT. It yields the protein CASTSSLGRVGDTQYF.

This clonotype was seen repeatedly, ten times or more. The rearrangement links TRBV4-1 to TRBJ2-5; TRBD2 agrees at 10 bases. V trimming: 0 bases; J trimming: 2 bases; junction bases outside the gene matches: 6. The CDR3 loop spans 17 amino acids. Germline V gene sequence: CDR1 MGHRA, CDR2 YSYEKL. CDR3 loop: CASSQDVLAGVQETQYF. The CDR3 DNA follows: TGCGCCAGCAGCCAAGATGTTCTAGCGGGAGTTCAAGAGACCCAGTACTTC.

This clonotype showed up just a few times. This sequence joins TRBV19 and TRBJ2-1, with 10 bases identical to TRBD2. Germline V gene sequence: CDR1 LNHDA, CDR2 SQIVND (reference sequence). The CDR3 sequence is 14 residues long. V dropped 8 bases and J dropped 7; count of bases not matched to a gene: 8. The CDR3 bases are TGTGCCAGTCGGGGAGCGGGAGGGCCTAATGAGCAGTTCTTC. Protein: CASRGAGGPNEQFF.